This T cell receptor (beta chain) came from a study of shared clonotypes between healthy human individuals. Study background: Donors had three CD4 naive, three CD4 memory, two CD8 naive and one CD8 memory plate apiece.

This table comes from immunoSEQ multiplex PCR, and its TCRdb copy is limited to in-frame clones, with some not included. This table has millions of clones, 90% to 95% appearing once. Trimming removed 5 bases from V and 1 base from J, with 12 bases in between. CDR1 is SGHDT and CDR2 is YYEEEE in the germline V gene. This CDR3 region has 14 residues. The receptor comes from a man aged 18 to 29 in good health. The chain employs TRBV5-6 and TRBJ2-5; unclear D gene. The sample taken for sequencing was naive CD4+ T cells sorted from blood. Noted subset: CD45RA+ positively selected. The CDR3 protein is CASRSSYSQETQYF. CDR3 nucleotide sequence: TGTGCCAGCAGGTCCTCTTATTCCCAAGAGACCCAGTACTTC.